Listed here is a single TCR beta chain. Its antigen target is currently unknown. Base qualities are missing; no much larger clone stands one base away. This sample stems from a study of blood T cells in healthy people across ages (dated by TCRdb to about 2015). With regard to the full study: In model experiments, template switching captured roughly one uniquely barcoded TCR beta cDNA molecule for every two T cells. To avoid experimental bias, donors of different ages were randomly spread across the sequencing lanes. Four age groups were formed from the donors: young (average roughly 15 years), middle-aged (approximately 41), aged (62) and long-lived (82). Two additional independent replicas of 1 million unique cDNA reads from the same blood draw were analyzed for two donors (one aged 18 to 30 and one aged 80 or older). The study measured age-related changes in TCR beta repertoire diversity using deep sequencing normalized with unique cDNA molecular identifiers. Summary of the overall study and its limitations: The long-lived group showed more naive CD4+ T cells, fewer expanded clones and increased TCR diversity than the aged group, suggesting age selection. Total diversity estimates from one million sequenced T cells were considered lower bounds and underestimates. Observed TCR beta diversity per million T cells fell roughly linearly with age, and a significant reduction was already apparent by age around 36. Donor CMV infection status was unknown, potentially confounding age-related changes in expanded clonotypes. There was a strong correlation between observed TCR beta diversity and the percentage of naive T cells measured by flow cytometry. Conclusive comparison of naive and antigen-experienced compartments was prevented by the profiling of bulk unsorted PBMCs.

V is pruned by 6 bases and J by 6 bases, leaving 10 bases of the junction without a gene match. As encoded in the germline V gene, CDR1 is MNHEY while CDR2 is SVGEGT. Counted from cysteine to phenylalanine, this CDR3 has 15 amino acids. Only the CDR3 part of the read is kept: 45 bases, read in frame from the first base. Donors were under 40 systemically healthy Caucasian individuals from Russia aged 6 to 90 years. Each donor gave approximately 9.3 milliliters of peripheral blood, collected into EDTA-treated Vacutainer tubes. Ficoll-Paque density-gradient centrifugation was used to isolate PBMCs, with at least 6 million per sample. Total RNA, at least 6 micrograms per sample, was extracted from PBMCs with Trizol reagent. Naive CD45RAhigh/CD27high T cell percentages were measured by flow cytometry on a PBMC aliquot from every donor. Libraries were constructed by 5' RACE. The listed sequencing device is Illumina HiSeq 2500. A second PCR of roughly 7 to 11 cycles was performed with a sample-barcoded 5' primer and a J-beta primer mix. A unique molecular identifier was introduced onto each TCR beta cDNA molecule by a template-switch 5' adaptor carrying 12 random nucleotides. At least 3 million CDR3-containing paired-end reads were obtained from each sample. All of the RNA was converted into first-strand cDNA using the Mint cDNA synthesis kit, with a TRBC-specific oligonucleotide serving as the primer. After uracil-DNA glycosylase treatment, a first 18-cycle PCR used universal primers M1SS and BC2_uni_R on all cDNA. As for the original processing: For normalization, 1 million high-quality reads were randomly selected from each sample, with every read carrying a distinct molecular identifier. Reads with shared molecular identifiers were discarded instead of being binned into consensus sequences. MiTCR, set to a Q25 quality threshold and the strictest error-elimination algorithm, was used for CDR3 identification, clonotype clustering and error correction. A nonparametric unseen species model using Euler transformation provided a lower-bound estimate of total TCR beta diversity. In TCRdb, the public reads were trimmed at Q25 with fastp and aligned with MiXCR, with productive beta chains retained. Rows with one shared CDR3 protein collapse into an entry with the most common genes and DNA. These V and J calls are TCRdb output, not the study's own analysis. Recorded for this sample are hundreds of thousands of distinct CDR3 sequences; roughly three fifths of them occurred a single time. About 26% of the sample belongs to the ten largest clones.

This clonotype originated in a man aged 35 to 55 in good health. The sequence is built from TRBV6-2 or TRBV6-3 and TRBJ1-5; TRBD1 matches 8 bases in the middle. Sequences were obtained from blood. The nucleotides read TGTGCCAGCAGCGAGGCAGGGGGCTCTTTTCAGCCCCAGCATTTT. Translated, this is CASSEAGGSFQPQHF.